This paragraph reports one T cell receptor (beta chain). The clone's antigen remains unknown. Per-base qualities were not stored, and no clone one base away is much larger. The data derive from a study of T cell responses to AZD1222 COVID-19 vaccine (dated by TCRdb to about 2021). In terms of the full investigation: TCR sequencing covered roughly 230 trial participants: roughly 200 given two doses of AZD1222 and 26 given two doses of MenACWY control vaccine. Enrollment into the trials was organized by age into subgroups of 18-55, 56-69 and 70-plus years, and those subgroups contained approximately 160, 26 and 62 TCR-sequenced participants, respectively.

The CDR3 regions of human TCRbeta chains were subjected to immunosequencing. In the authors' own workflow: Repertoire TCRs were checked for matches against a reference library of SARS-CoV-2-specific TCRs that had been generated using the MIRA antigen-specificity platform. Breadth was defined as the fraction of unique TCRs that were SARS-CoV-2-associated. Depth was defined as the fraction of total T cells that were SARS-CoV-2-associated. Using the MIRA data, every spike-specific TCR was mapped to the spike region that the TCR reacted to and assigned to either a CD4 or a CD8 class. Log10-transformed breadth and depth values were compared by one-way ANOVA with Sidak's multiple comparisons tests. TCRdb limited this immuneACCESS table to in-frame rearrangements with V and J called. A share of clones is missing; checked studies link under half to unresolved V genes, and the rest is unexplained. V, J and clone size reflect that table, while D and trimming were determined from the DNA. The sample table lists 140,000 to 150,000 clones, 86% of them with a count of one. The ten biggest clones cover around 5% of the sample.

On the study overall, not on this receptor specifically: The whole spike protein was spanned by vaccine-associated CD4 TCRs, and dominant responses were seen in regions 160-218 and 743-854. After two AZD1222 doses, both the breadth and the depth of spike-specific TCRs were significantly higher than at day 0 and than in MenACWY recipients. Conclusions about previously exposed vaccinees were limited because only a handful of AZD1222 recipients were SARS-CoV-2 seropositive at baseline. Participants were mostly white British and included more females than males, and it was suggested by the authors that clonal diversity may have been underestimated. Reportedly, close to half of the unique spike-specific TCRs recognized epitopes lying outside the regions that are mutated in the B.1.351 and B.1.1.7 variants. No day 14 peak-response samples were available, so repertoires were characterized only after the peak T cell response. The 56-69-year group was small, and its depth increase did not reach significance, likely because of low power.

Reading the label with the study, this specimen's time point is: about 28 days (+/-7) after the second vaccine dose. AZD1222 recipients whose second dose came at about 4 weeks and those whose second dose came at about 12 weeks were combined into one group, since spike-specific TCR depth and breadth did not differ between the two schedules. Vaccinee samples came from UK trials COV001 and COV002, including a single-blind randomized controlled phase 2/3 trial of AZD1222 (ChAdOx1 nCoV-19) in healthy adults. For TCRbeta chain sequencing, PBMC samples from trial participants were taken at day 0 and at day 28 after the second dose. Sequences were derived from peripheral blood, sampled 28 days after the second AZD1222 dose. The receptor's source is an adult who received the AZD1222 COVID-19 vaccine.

The base sequence is TGTGCCACCCTACGAACGGGCACAGATACGCAGTATTTT. This codes for CATLRTGTDTQYF. The rearrangement joined TRBV6-6 to TRBJ2-3; a confident D gene designation cannot be given. Measured from the cysteine to the phenylalanine, the CDR3 is 13 residues long. This entry keeps only the CDR3 DNA: 39 bases, framed from base 1. V lost 10 bases and J lost 1 base; the stretch between them is 12 bases long. According to the germline V gene (reference sequence), CDR1 reads MNHNY and CDR2 reads SVGAGI.